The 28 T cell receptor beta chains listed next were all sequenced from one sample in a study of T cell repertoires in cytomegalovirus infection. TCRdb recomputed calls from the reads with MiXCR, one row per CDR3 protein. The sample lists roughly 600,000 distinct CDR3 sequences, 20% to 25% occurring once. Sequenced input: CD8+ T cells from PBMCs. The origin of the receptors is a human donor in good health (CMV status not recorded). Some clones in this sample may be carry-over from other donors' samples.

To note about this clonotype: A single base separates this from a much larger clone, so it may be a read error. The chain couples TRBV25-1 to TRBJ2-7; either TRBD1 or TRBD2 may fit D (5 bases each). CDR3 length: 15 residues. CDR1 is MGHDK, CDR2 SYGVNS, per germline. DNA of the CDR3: TGTGCCAACAGTGAATGGGACCCCAGCTCCTACGAGCAGTACTTC. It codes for CANSEWDPSSYEQYF.

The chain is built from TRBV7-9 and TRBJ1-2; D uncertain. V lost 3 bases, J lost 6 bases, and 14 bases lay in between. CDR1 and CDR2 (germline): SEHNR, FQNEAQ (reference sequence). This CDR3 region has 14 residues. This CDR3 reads CASSFKGPFDGYTF. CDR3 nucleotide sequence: TGTGCCAGCAGCTTCAAGGGCCCGTTCGATGGCTACACCTTC.

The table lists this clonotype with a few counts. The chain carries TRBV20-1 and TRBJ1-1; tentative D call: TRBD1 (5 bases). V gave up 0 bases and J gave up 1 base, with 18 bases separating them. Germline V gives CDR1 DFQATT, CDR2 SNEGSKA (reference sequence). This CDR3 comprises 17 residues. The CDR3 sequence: CSARDPYGTVENTEAFF. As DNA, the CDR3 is TGCAGTGCTAGAGACCCATACGGGACGGTAGAGAACACTGAAGCTTTCTTT.

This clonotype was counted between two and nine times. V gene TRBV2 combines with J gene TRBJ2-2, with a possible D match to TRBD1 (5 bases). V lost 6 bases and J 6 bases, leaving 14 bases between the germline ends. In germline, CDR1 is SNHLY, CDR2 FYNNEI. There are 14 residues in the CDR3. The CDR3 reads CASSPGSFAGELFF. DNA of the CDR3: TGTGCCAGCAGCCCAGGGTCGTTTGCCGGGGAGCTGTTTTTT. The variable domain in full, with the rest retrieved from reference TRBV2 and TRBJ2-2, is EPEVTQTPSHQVTQMGQEVILRCVPISNHLYFYWYRQILGQKVEFLVSFYNNEISEKSEIFDDQFSVERPDGSNFTLKIRSTKLEDSAMYFCASSPGSFAGELFFGEGSRLTVL.

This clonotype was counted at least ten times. CDR3 sequence (DNA): TGTGCCAGCACCGCCGGGGCGCGGGGGGGCCATGAGCAGTTCTTC. Amino acid sequence: CASTAGARGGHEQFF. This chain joins TRBV12-3 or TRBV12-4 and TRBJ2-1, with 9 bases that match TRBD2. CDR3 length equals 15 residues. Germline trimming cut 7 bases from V and 8 bases from J; bases unmatched to any gene: 12.

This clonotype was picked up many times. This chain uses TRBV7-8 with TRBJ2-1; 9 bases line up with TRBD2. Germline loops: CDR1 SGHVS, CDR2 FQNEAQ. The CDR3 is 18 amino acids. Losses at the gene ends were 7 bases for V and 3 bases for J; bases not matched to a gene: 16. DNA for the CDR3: TGTGCCAGCACCCCGATTGGAGCGGGGGGCCTCCTCTACAATGAGCAGTTCTTC. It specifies CASTPIGAGGLLYNEQFF. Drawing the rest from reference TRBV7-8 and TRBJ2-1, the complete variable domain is GAGVSQSPRYKVAKRGQDVALRCDPISGHVSLFWYQQALGQGPEFLTYFQNEAQLDKSGLPSDRFFAERPEGSVSTLKIQRTQQEDSAVYLCASTPIGAGGLLYNEQFFGPGTRLTVL.

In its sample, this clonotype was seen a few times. CDR3 residues: CASSSPGTPTYEQYV. DNA for the CDR3: TGTGCCAGCAGCTCCCCCGGGACGCCTACCTACGAGCAGTACGTC. The chain combines TRBV7-2 with TRBJ2-7, with D perhaps matching TRBD1 or TRBD2 (5 bases each). The CDR3 loop spans 15 amino acids. Trimming took off 4 bases at V and 2 bases at J, with 15 bases between the two ends. CDR1 is SGHTA and CDR2 is FQGNSA in the germline V gene.

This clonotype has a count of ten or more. The CDR3: CASSNSYEQYF. In nucleotides, the CDR3 is TGTGCCAGCAGTAACTCCTACGAGCAGTACTTC. The rearrangement uses TRBV12-3 or TRBV12-4 and TRBJ2-7; D remains unclear. The CDR3 loop spans 11 amino acids. Trimming took 5 bases from V and 0 from J, leaving 2 bases between them.

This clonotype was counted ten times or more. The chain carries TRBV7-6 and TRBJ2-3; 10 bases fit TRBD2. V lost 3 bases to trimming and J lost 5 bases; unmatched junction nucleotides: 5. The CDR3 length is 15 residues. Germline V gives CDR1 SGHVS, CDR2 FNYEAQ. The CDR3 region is CASSFLAGVKDTQYF. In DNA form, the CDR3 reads TGTGCCAGCAGCTTTCTAGCGGGGGTCAAAGATACGCAGTATTTT.

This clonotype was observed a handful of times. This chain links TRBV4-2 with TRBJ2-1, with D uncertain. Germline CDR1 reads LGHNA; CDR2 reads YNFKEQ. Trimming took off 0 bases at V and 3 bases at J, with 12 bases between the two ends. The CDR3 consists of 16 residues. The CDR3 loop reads CASSQDHPTLYNEQFF. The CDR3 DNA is TGTGCCAGCAGCCAAGATCATCCGACCCTCTACAATGAGCAGTTCTTC.

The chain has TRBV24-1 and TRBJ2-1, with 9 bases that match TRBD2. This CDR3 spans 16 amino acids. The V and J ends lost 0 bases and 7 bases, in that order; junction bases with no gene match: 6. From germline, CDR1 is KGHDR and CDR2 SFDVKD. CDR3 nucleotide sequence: TGTGCCACCAGTGATTTGATGGCGGGGGGGCGGAATGAGCAGTTCTTC. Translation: CATSDLMAGGRNEQFF.

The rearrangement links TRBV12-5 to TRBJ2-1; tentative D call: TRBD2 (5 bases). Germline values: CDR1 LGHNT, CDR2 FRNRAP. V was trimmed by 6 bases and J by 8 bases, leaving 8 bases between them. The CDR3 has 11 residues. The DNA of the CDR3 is TGTGCTAGTGGCCCGGGGTATGAGCAGTTCTTC. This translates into CASGPGYEQFF.

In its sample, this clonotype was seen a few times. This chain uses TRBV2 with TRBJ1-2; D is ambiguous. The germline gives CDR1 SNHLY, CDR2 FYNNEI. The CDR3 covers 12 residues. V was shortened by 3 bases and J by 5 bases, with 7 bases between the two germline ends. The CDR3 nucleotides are TGTGCCAGCAGTGACCCAACATATGGCTACACCTTC. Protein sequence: CASSDPTYGYTF.

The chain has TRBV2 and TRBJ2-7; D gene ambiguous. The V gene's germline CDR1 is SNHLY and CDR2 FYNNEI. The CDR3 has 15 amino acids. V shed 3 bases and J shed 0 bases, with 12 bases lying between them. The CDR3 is CASSDGRTSSYEQYV. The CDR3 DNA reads TGTGCCAGCAGTGACGGGCGGACGAGCTCCTACGAGCAGTACGTC.

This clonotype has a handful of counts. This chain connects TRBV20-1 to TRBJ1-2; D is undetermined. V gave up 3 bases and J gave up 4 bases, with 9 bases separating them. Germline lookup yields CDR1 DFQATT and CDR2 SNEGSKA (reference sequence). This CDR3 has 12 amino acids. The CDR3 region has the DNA TGCAGTGCTAGGGAAACTGGCTATGGCTACACCTTC. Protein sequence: CSARETGYGYTF.

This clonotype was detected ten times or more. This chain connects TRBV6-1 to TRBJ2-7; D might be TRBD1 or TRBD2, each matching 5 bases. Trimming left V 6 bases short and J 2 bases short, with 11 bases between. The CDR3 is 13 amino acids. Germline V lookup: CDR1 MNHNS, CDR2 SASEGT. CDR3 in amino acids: CASSYGDAYEQYF. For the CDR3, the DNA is TGTGCCAGCAGCTACGGGGACGCCTACGAGCAGTACTTC.

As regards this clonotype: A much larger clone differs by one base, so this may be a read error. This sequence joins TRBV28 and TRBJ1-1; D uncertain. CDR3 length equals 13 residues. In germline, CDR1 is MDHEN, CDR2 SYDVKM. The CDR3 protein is CASSPGTGIEASF. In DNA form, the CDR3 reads TGTGCCAGCAGCCCGGGTACCGGAATCGAAGCTTCCTTT.

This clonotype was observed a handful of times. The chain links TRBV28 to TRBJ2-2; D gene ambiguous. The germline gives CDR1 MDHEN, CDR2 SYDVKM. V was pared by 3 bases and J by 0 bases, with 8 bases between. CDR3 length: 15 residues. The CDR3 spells CASSFGTSNTGELFF. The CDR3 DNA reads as TGTGCCAGCAGTTTCGGCACCTCGAACACCGGGGAGCTGTTTTTT.

The CDR3 bases are TGTGCCAGCAGCGCTGGGAGTTCTAGCAATCAGCCCCAGCATTTT. Translated: CASSAGSSSNQPQHF. The chain recombines TRBV25-1 with TRBJ1-5; D unresolved. CDR3 size: 15 residues. Germline-derived CDR1 and CDR2 are MGHDK and SYGVNS. Trimming cost V 6 bases and J 0 bases, with 12 bases left between them. Full variable domain (rest looked up from reference TRBV25-1 and TRBJ1-5): EADIYQTPRYLVIGTGKKITLECSQTMGHDKMYWYQQDPGMELHLIHYSYGVNSTEKGDLSSESTVSRIRTEHFPLTLESARPSHTSQYLCASSAGSSSNQPQHFGDGTRLSIL.

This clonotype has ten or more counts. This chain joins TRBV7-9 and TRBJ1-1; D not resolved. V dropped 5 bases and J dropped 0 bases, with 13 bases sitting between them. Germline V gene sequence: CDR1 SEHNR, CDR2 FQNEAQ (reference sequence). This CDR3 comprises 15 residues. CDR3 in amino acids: CASSGPLGMNTEAFF. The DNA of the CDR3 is TGTGCCAGCAGCGGTCCCCTGGGTATGAACACTGAAGCTTTCTTT.

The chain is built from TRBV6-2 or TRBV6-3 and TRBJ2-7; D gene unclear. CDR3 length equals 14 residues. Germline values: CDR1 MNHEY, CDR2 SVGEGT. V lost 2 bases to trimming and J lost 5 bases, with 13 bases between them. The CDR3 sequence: CASSYLGPEDEQYV. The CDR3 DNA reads TGTGCCAGCAGTTACCTAGGACCTGAGGACGAGCAGTACGTC.

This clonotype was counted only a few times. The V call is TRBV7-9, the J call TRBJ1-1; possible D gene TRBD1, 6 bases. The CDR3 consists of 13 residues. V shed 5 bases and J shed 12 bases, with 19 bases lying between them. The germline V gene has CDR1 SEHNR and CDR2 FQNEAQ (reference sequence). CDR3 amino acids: CASSHRVLVGTFF. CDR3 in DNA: TGTGCCAGCAGCCACAGGGTTCTTGTGGGGACTTTCTTT.

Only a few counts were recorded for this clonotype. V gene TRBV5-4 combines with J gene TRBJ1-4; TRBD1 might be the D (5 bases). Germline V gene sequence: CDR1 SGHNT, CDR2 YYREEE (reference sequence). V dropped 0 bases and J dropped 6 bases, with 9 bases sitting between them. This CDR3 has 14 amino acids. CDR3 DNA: TGTGCCAGCAGCTTGGTCGGGGGAGATGAAAAACTGTTTTTT. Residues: CASSLVGGDEKLFF.

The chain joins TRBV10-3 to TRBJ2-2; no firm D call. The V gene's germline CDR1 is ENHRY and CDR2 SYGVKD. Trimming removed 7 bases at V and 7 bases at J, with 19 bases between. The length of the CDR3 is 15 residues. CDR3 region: CAITITEHPNGELFF. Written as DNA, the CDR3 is TGTGCCATCACTATAACCGAACACCCTAACGGGGAGCTGTTTTTT.

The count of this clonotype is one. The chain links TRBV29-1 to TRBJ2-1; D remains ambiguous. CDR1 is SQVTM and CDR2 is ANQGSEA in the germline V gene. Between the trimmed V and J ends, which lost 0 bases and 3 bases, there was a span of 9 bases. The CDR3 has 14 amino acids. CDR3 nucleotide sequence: TGCAGCGTTGAAGATCTGGCCTACTACAATGAGCAGTTCTTC. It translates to CSVEDLAYYNEQFF.

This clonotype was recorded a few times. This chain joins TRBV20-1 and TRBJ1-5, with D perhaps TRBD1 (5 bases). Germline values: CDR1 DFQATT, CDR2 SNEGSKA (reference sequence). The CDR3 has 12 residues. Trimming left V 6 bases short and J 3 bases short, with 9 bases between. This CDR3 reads CSARQYNQPQHF. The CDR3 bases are TGCAGTGCAAGACAGTACAATCAGCCCCAGCATTTT.

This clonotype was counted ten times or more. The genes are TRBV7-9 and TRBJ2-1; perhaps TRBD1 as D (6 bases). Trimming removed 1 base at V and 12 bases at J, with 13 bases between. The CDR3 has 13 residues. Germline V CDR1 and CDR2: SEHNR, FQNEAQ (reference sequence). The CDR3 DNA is TGTGCCAGCAGCTTAGGTACAGGGTCTGTGCAGTTCTTC. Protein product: CASSLGTGSVQFF.

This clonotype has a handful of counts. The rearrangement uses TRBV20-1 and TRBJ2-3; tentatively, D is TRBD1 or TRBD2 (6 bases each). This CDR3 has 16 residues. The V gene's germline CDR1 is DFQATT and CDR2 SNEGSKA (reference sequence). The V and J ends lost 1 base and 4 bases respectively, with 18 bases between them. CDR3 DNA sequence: TGCAGTGCTAGAGTCGGAGGAGGGGGGCGGGCAGATACGCAGTATTTT. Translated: CSARVGGGGRADTQYF.